These 30 T cell receptor beta chains came from one sample sequenced in a study of shared clonotypes between healthy human individuals. Assay used: immunoSEQ multiplex PCR; TCRdb lists only in-frame clones, some missing. In the table there are approximately 480,000 clones, about three quarters of which are singletons. Sequences were obtained from PBMCs. Source of these receptors: a middle-aged woman in good health. Some clones in this sample may be carry-over from other donors' samples.

Note on this clone: This likely stems from a read error, as it lies one base from a far larger clone. The V call is TRBV10-1, the J call TRBJ2-7; D is ambiguous. The CDR3 is made up of 11 amino acids. CDR1 and CDR2 from the germline V gene are WNHNN and SYGVQD (reference sequence). Trimming left V 8 bases short and J 5 bases short, with 10 bases between. CDR3 loop: CASQGNDEQYF. As DNA, the CDR3 is TGCGCCAGCCAAGGAAACGACGAGCAGTACTTC.

The J gene is TRBJ2-5, the V gene TRBV27, with TRBD1 identical over 8 bases. Trimming took 7 bases from V and 5 from J; bases not matched to a gene: 9. The CDR3 runs 14 residues. Germline loops: CDR1 MNHEY, CDR2 SMNVEV (reference sequence). This chain's CDR3 is CASTKNRGSETQYF. CDR3 DNA sequence: TGTGCCAGCACCAAAAACAGGGGGTCGGAGACCCAGTACTTC.

The chain carries TRBV21-1 and TRBJ1-1; whether TRBD1, the table's D call, matches the DNA was not checked. TRBV21-1 is designated a pseudogene. CDR3 size: 14 residues. Here the CDR3 DNA reads TGTGCCAGCAGCTTTTCGACCGGGACACTTGAAGCTTTCTTT. This sequence encodes CASSFSTGTLEAFF.

This clone was detected a few times. The chain combines TRBV18 with TRBJ1-1; 7 bases align to TRBD1. The CDR3 extends over 13 amino acids. V lost 3 bases to trimming and J lost 6 bases; unmatched junction nucleotides: 4. Germline V gene sequence: CDR1 KGHSH, CDR2 LQKENI. CDR3 coding DNA: TGTGCCAGCTCACCTAACAGGGGATCTGAAGCTTTCTTT. It specifies CASSPNRGSEAFF.

The chain joins TRBV7-2 to TRBJ2-3; D unclear. From germline, CDR1 is SGHTA and CDR2 FQGNSA. The CDR3 covers 14 residues. V dropped 1 base and J dropped 6 bases, with 11 bases sitting between them. The CDR3 region is CASSLVKTADTQYF. For the CDR3, the DNA is TGTGCCAGCAGCTTAGTCAAAACCGCGGATACGCAGTATTTT.

The chain links TRBV2 to TRBJ2-1; D is perhaps TRBD1 (6 bases). CDR1 is SNHLY, CDR2 FYNNEI, per germline. V lost 7 bases and J lost 4, with 8 bases in between. CDR3 length equals 12 residues. In DNA, the CDR3 is TGTGCCAGCAACAGGGAGTACAATGAGCAGTTCTTC. Its protein product is CASNREYNEQFF.

The chain couples TRBV5-6 to TRBJ2-2; 11 nucleotides line up with TRBD2. The J segment lost 1 base and the V segment lost 4 bases, leaving 3 bases of the junction unmatched. CDR1 SGHDT and CDR2 YYEEEE come from the germline V gene. The CDR3 has 16 residues. In DNA form, the CDR3 reads TGTGCCAGCAGCAGGGGACTAGCGGAGAACACCGGGGAGCTGTTTTTT. It translates to CASSRGLAENTGELFF.

The chain combines TRBV7-3 with TRBJ2-5; TRBD2 matches at 9 bases. This CDR3 has 14 residues. V dropped 5 bases and J dropped 4; count of bases not matched to a gene: 5. Germline V gene lookup returns CDR1 SGHTA and CDR2 FQGTGA. CDR3 DNA: TGTGCCAGCAGCCCCACGGGACTAGCAGAGACCCAGTACTTC. Protein product: CASSPTGLAETQYF. Drawing the rest from reference TRBV7-3 and TRBJ2-5, the complete variable domain is GAGVSQTPSNKVTEKGKYVELRCDPISGHTALYWYRQSLGQGPEFLIYFQGTGAADDSGLPNDRFFAVRPEGSVSTLKIQRTERGDSAVYLCASSPTGLAETQYFGPGTRLLVL.

The chain couples TRBV28 to TRBJ2-3; TRBD2 might be the D (6 bases). The V end lost 6 bases, the J end lost 1 base, and 20 bases lay between the germline ends. The CDR3 consists of 17 residues. Germline lookup yields CDR1 MDHEN and CDR2 SYDVKM. The CDR3 DNA reads as TGTGCCAGCAGACAGACCGTAGCGGTACAAGGCACAGATACGCAGTATTTT. Protein product: CASRQTVAVQGTDTQYF.

This clone has ten or more counts. This sequence joins TRBV21-1 and TRBJ2-2; the D call in the table, TRBD2, was not verified against the DNA. TRBV21-1 is deemed a pseudogene. This CDR3 spans 17 amino acids. CDR3 DNA: TGTGCCAGCAGCCTCCAAGGGGTAGCGGGAGCGGGCGGGGAGCTGTTTTTT. This translates into CASSLQGVAGAGGELFF.

The chain carries TRBV5-1 and TRBJ2-6; the D gene is possibly TRBD1 (5 bases). The CDR3 loop spans 18 amino acids. Deletions cut 1 base from V and 1 base from J, with 15 bases between. CDR1 and CDR2 (germline): SGHRS, YFSETQ. CDR3 sequence reads: CASSLTGRVGSGANVLTF. The CDR3 DNA reads as TGCGCCAGCAGCTTGACGGGCAGGGTAGGATCTGGGGCCAACGTCCTGACTTTC.

The gene calls are TRBV7-2 and TRBJ2-1, with 13 positions matching TRBD2. CDR3 length: 16 amino acids. Germline V gene data show CDR1 as SGHTA and CDR2 as FQGNSA. V lost 5 bases and J lost 6; bases outside the gene matches: 7. The CDR3 loop reads CASSQTLAGGFNEQFF. The CDR3 bases are TGTGCCAGCAGCCAAACACTAGCGGGAGGGTTCAATGAGCAGTTCTTC.

Worth noting for this clone: Germline and junction disagree at one end, which may indicate a read error. The same CDR3 can be traced to other DNA sequences in this sample. The V and J genes are TRBV30 and TRBJ2-6; a possible D gene is TRBD1 (5 bases). From germline, CDR1 is GTSNPN and CDR2 SVGIG (reference sequence). This CDR3 is built from 19 residues. Here the CDR3 reads CAWAEEGEALWAGANVLTF. DNA of the CDR3: TGTGCCTGGGCAGAAGAAGGAGAAGCCCTCTGGGCTGGGGCTAACGTCCTGACTTTC.

This chain connects TRBV5-1 to TRBJ2-6, with a tentative D call TRBD2 (6 bases). Germline V gene lookup returns CDR1 SGHRS and CDR2 YFSETQ. Trimming pared 0 bases from V and 4 bases from J, leaving 11 bases between. The CDR3 totals 16 residues. CDR3 amino acids: CASSLGGAEGANVLTF. The CDR3 bases are TGCGCCAGCAGCTTGGGCGGGGCGGAGGGGGCCAACGTCCTGACTTTC.

V gene TRBV6-4 combines with J gene TRBJ1-1; a weak D match, TRBD1 (6 bases). V was trimmed by 6 bases and J by 4 bases, leaving 15 bases between them. The CDR3 covers 14 residues. In germline, CDR1 is MRHNA, CDR2 SNTAGT. CDR3 sequence: CASSPNRAGTEAFF. The CDR3 coding sequence is TGTGCCAGCAGCCCGAACAGGGCCGGCACTGAAGCTTTCTTT.

This clone was detected once. This chain links TRBV7-9 with TRBJ2-1; D not resolved. There are 13 residues in the CDR3. Germline CDR1 and CDR2: SEHNR and FQNEAQ (reference sequence). Trimming shortened V by 5 bases and J by 5 bases, and 10 bases separated the two germline ends. The CDR3 reads CASSARPDNEQFF. The DNA for the CDR3 is TGTGCCAGCAGCGCCCGACCGGACAATGAGCAGTTCTTC.

The chain has TRBV11-2 and TRBJ2-2, with D possibly being TRBD2 (6 bases). The CDR3 spans 12 residues. Per the germline V gene, CDR1 is SGHAT and CDR2 is FQNNGV. V was shortened by 4 bases and J by 6 bases, with 6 bases between the two germline ends. This chain's CDR3 is CASSWRAGELFF. CDR3 DNA sequence: TGTGCCAGCAGCTGGAGGGCCGGGGAGCTGTTTTTT.

The chain is built from TRBV2 and TRBJ1-5; D remains ambiguous. Trimming left V 7 bases short and J 7 bases short, with 17 bases between. Germline values: CDR1 SNHLY, CDR2 FYNNEI. The CDR3 spans 14 residues. CDR3 DNA: TGTGCCAGCAATTTATGGGGAACTGGGCAGCCCCAGCATTTT. Its translation is CASNLWGTGQPQHF.

This clone appeared a single time. Other DNA variants within this sample encode the same CDR3. The gene calls are TRBV6-1 and TRBJ2-1; D gene ambiguous. The ends were cut back, 1 base at V and 7 bases at J, with 5 bases in the middle. Germline CDR1 is MNHNS and CDR2 is SASEGT. This CDR3 has 12 residues. The CDR3 spells CASSEGRNEQFF. DNA for the CDR3: TGTGCCAGCAGTGAAGGTCGTAATGAGCAGTTCTTC.

V usage is TRBV28 and J usage is TRBJ2-3; TRBD1 might be the D (6 bases). CDR1 and CDR2 (germline): MDHEN, SYDVKM. This CDR3 region has 16 residues. Trimming removed 3 bases at V and 0 bases at J, with 13 bases between. DNA for the CDR3: TGTGCCAGCAGTTTGGGACATAAGCCTAGCACAGATACGCAGTATTTT. Protein sequence: CASSLGHKPSTDTQYF.

This chain connects TRBV30 to TRBJ2-7; 10 positions agree with TRBD2. Per the germline V gene, CDR1 is GTSNPN and CDR2 is SVGIG (reference sequence). V trimming: 2 bases; J trimming: 4 bases; junction bases outside the gene matches: 5. The CDR3 has 14 amino acids. The CDR3 nucleotides are TGTGCCTGGAGTAGCGGGGGGGGAATTTACGAGCAGTACTTC. Translating it yields CAWSSGGGIYEQYF.

The DNA for the CDR3 is TGTGCCAGCAGCTTAGATTCGGGGCCTATTAACTATGGCTACACCTTC. It specifies CASSLDSGPINYGYTF. The chain links TRBV7-2 to TRBJ1-2, with D possibly being TRBD1 (5 bases). The CDR3 sequence is 16 residues long. The germline V gene encodes CDR1 SGHTA and CDR2 FQGNSA. V dropped 1 base and J dropped 1 base, with 13 bases sitting between them.

J is TRBJ2-7 and V is TRBV11-2, with D perhaps matching TRBD1 (5 bases). V was clipped by 3 bases and J by 0 bases, with 9 bases between them. CDR1 and CDR2 (germline): SGHAT, FQNNGV. CDR3 length: 14 amino acids. In nucleotides, the CDR3 is TGTGCCAGCAGCTTGATCAGGGTCTCCTACGAGCAGTACTTC. Encoded protein: CASSLIRVSYEQYF.

This clone was picked up many times. This chain uses TRBV11-2 with TRBJ2-7; 9 positions agree with TRBD1. The CDR3 spans 14 residues. In germline, CDR1 is SGHAT, CDR2 FQNNGV. V trimming: 5 bases; J trimming: 6 bases; junction bases outside the gene matches: 8. Written as DNA, the CDR3 is TGTGCCAGCAGCCCCGGGACAGGGCGTTCCGAGCAGTACTTC. This sequence encodes CASSPGTGRSEQYF.

The chain uses TRBV7-9 and TRBJ2-7; no firm D call. CDR1 is SEHNR, CDR2 FQNEAQ, per germline (reference sequence). The germline V and J ends were trimmed by 2 bases and 2 bases, with 7 bases remaining between them. The CDR3 runs 13 residues. The CDR3 region has the DNA TGTGCCAGCAGCTTAAGCCTAGCCTACGAGCAGTACTTC. It specifies CASSLSLAYEQYF.

The table lists this clone with many counts. This sample also contains other DNA sequences that code for the same CDR3. CDR3 loop: CASSDRGPNYGYTF. CDR3 nucleotide sequence: TGTGCCAGCAGCGACAGGGGACCTAACTATGGCTACACCTTC. V gene TRBV28 combines with J gene TRBJ1-2, with 8 bases lining up with TRBD1. Trimming at V came to 6 bases and at J to 0 bases, leaving 3 bases not matched to a gene. The length of the CDR3 is 14 residues. Germline values: CDR1 MDHEN, CDR2 SYDVKM.

The V call is TRBV5-1, the J call TRBJ2-5; 12 nucleotides agree with TRBD2. Germline loops: CDR1 SGHRS, CDR2 YFSETQ. V lost 4 bases, J lost 0 bases, and 4 bases stayed unmatched. This CDR3 has 16 amino acids. The CDR3 DNA reads as TGCGCCAGCAGCAAGCTAGCGGGAGGGGACCAAGAGACCCAGTACTTC. It is translated as CASSKLAGGDQETQYF.

The V call is TRBV11-3, the J call TRBJ2-1, with unresolved D. The ends were cut back, 1 base at V and 6 bases at J, with 1 base in the middle. The CDR3 loop spans 11 amino acids. Germline CDR1 reads SGHNT; CDR2 reads YENEEA. The CDR3 sequence: CASSLGNEQFF. DNA for the CDR3: TGTGCCAGCAGCTTAGGCAATGAGCAGTTCTTC. The whole variable domain, remainder taken from reference TRBV11-3 and TRBJ2-1, is EAGVVQSPRYKIIEKKQPVAFWCNPISGHNTLYWYLQNLGQGPELLIRYENEEAVDDSQLPKDRFSAERLKGVDSTLKIQPAELGDSAVYLCASSLGNEQFFGPGTRLTVL.

The chain combines TRBV29-1 with TRBJ1-4, with 7 bases aligning to TRBD1. The CDR3 spans 14 residues. The germline gives CDR1 SQVTM, CDR2 ANQGSEA. After removal of 3 bases from V and 2 bases from J, the junction contained 3 bases not matched to a gene. CDR3 protein: CSVDETGTNEKLFF. CDR3 in DNA: TGCAGCGTTGATGAGACAGGGACTAATGAAAAACTGTTTTTT.

The genes are TRBV5-1 and TRBJ2-3; 11 nucleotides match TRBD2. Germline CDR1 reads SGHRS; CDR2 reads YFSETQ. The CDR3 has 16 residues. V trimming: 3 bases; J trimming: 2 bases; junction bases outside the gene matches: 5. The CDR3: CASSSGTSGDTDTQYF. The DNA of the CDR3 is TGCGCCAGCAGCTCGGGGACTAGCGGCGACACAGATACGCAGTATTTT. The whole variable domain, remainder taken from reference TRBV5-1 and TRBJ2-3, is KAGVTQTPRYLIKTRGQQVTLSCSPISGHRSVSWYQQTPGQGLQFLFEYFSETQRNKGNFPGRFSGRQFSNSRSEMNVSTLELGDSALYLCASSSGTSGDTDTQYFGPGTRLTVL.